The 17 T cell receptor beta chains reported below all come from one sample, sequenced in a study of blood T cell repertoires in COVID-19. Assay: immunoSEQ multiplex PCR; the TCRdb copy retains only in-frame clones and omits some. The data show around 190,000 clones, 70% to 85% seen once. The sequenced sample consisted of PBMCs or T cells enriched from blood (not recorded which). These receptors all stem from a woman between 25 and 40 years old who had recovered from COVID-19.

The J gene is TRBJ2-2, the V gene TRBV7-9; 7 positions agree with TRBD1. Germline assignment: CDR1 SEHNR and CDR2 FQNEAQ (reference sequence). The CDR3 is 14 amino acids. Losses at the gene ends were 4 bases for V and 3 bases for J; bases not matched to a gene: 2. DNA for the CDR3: TGTGCCAGCAGCTATACAGGGGACACCGGGGAGCTGTTTTTT. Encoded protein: CASSYTGDTGELFF. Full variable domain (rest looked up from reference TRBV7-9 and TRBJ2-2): DTGVSQNPRHKITKRGQNVTFRCDPISEHNRLYWYRQTLGQGPEFLTYFQNEAQLEKSRLLSDRFSAERPKGSFSTLEIQRTEQGDSAMYLCASSYTGDTGELFFGEGSRLTVL.

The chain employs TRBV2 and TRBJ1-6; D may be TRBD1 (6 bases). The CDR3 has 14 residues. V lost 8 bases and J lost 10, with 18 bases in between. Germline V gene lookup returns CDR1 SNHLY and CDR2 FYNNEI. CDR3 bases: TGTGCCAGCTCCCAGGGGATGGCGGGCTCACCCCTCCACTTT. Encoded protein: CASSQGMAGSPLHF.

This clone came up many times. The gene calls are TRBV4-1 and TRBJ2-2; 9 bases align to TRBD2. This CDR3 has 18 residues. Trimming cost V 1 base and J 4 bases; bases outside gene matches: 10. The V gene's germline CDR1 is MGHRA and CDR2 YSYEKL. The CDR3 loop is CASSQGSGGTSGTGELFF. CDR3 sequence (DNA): TGCGCCAGCAGCCAAGGAAGCGGGGGGACCTCGGGCACCGGGGAGCTGTTTTTT.

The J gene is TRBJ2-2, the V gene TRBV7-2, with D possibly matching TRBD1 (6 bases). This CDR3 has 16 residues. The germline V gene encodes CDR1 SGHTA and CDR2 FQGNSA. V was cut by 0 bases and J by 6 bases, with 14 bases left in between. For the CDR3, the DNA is TGTGCCAGCAGCTTAGCCGTTACAGGGCTGGCCGGGGAGCTGTTTTTT. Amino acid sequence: CASSLAVTGLAGELFF.

CDR3 region: CASRGGGTGKNIQYF. In DNA form, the CDR3 reads TGTGCCAGCAGAGGGGGCGGGACGGGCAAAAACATTCAGTACTTC. The chain uses TRBV6-5 and TRBJ2-4; maybe TRBD1 (7 bases). V was pared by 6 bases and J by 3 bases, with 15 bases between. Germline CDR1 is MNHEY and CDR2 is SVGAGI. This CDR3 is 15 amino acids long.

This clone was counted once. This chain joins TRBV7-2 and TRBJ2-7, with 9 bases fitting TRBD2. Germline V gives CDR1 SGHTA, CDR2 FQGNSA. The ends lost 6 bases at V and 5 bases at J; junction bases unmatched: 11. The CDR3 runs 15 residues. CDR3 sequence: CASSLQLGLANEQYV. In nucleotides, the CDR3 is TGTGCCAGCAGTCTCCAATTGGGACTAGCTAACGAGCAGTACGTC.

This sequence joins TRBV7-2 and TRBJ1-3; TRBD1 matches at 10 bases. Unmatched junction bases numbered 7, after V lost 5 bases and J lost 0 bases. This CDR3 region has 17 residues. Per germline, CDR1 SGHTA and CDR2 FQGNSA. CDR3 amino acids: CASSLPGQGRSGNTIYF. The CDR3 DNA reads TGTGCCAGCAGCCTCCCGGGACAGGGGCGCTCTGGAAACACCATATATTTT. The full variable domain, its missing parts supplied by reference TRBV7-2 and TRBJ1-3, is GAGVSQSPSNKVTEKGKDVELRCDPISGHTALYWYRQSLGQGLEFLIYFQGNSAPDKSGLPSDRFSAERTGGSVSTLTIQRTQQEDSAVYLCASSLPGQGRSGNTIYFGEGSWLTVV.

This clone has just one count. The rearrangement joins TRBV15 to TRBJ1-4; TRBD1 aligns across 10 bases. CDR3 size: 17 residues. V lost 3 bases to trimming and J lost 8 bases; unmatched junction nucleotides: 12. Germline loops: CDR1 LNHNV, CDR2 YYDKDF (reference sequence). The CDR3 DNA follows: TGTGCCACCAGCAGCAGTCCTCCGGGACAGGGGCCCGAAAAACTGTTTTTT. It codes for CATSSSPPGQGPEKLFF.

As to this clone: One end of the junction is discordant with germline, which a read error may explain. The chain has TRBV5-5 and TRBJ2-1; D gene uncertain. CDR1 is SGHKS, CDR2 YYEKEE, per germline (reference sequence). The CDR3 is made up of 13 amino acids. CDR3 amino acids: CANSLFRKWEQFF. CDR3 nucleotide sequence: TGTGCCAACAGCTTGTTCAGAAAGTGGGAGCAGTTCTTC.

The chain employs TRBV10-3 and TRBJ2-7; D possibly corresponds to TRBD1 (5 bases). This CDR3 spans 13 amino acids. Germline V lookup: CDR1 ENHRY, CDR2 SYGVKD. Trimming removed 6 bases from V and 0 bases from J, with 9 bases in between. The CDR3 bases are TGTGCCATCAGCGAACAGGACTCCTACGAGCAGTACGTC. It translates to CAISEQDSYEQYV.

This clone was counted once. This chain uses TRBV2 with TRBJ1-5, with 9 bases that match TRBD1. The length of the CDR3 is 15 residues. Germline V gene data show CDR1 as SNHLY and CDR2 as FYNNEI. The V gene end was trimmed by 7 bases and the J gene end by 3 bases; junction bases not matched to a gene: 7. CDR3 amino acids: CASILGTGNNQPQHF. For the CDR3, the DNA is TGTGCCAGCATTCTAGGGACAGGGAACAATCAGCCCCAGCATTTT.

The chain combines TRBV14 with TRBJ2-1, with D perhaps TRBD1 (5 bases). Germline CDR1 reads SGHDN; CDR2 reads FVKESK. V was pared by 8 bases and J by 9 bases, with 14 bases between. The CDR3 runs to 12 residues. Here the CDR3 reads CASDAQGTEQFF. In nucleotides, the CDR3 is TGTGCCAGCGACGCTCAGGGAACTGAGCAGTTCTTC. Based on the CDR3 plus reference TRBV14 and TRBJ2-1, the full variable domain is EAGVTQFPSHSVIEKGQTVTLRCDPISGHDNLYWYRRVMGKEIKFLLHFVKESKQDESGMPNNRFLAERTGGTYSTLKVQPAELEDSGVYFCASDAQGTEQFFGPGTRLTVL.

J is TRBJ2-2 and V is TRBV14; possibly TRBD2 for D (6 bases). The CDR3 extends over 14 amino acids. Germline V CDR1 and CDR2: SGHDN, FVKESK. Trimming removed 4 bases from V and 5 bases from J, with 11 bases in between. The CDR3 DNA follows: TGTGCCAGCAGCCGTGGTGGGGGGACCGGGGAGCTGTTTTTT. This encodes CASSRGGGTGELFF.

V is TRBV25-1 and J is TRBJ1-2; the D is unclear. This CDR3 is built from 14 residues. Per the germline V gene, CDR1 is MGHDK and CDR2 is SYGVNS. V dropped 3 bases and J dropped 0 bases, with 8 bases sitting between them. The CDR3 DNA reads TGTGCCAGCAGTGATCCGGGTTCTAACTATGGCTACACCTTC. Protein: CASSDPGSNYGYTF.

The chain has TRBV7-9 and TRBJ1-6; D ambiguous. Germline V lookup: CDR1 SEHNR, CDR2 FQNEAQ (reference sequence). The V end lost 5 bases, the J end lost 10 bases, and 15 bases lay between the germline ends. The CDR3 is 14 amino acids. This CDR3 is CASSTPVTRSPLHF. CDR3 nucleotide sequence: TGTGCCAGCAGCACCCCCGTGACAAGATCACCCCTCCACTTT.

The CDR3 reads CASSLSRGDTEAFF. The CDR3 nucleotides are TGTGCCAGCAGCCTCAGCCGAGGCGACACTGAAGCTTTCTTT. The chain is built from TRBV28 and TRBJ1-1, with no clear D. Germline lookup yields CDR1 MDHEN and CDR2 SYDVKM. Trimming shortened V by 6 bases and J by 3 bases, and 14 bases separated the two germline ends. The CDR3 runs 14 residues.

The CDR3 DNA is TGCGCCAGCAGCTTGCAGTCTAGCGGGAACTACAATGAGCAGTTCTTC. Translating gives CASSLQSSGNYNEQFF. This rearrangement joins TRBV5-1 to TRBJ2-1; TRBD2 agrees at 9 bases. The V gene end was trimmed by 1 base and the J gene end by 3 bases; junction bases not matched to a gene: 5. The length of the CDR3 is 16 residues. The V gene's germline CDR1 is SGHRS and CDR2 YFSETQ.